The 13 T cell receptor beta chains below were found in one sample sequenced in a study of post-analysis software for immune sequencing data. General observations from the study: Among roughly five TRBV segments more frequent in patients than controls were TRBV5-6, TRBV5-1 and TRBV20-1.

No antigen is known for these receptors. TCR beta cDNA libraries included unique molecular identifiers. MiXCR, run by TCRdb on the PCR reads, gives a single entry per CDR3 protein. The table has about 400,000 distinct CDR3 sequences, less than 40% seen once. Source material: blood. Source of these receptors: a girl aged 10 to 17 with multiple sclerosis.

This clonotype was detected a few times. The chain links TRBV5-1 to TRBJ1-2; D unclear. Germline V gene data show CDR1 as SGHRS and CDR2 as YFSETQ. V was clipped by 2 bases and J by 3 bases, with 14 bases between them. This CDR3 is 15 amino acids long. The CDR3 DNA reads as TGCGCCAGCAGCTTCGAAGTAGGGAGGGACTATGGCTACACCTTC. It translates to CASSFEVGRDYGYTF.

The rearrangement uses TRBV28 and TRBJ2-5; D gene ambiguous. This CDR3 has 12 residues. V gave up 2 bases and J gave up 2 bases, with 3 bases separating them. Germline V CDR1 and CDR2: MDHEN, SYDVKM. CDR3 DNA sequence: TGTGCCAGCAGTTTAGAGCAAGAGACCCAGTACTTC. It is translated as CASSLEQETQYF.

This clonotype was counted a few times. The gene calls are TRBV5-1 and TRBJ2-3; perhaps TRBD2 as D (5 bases). CDR1 and CDR2 (germline): SGHRS, YFSETQ. V lost 0 bases to trimming and J lost 2 bases, with 10 bases between them. This CDR3 is built from 15 residues. The CDR3 DNA sequence: TGCGCCAGCAGCTTGGCTGGTAGCGACACAGATACGCAGTATTTT. Its protein product is CASSLAGSDTDTQYF.

The rearrangement joins TRBV6-6 to TRBJ2-1; 8 bases agree with TRBD2. Trimming removed 6 bases from V and 5 bases from J; junction bases left unmatched: 9. This CDR3 contains 15 residues. Germline loops: CDR1 MNHNY, CDR2 SVGAGI (reference sequence). In DNA, the CDR3 is TGTGCCAGCAGCTCCGGACTAGCCCGAGACAATGAGCAGTTCTTC. This codes for CASSSGLARDNEQFF.

J is TRBJ2-1 and V is TRBV7-8, with D perhaps matching TRBD1 (6 bases). The CDR3 contains 16 residues. Trimming removed 5 bases at V and 11 bases at J, with 25 bases between. Germline CDR1 is SGHVS and CDR2 is FQNEAQ. CDR3 in DNA: TGTGCCAGCAGCCCACAGGCCGGGACACCGAATTCTAAGCAGTTCTTC. Its protein is CASSPQAGTPNSKQFF.

V usage is TRBV12-3 or TRBV12-4 and J usage is TRBJ2-1, with D tentatively TRBD2 (7 bases). Deletions cut 6 bases from V and 0 bases from J, with 21 bases between. CDR3 length equals 18 residues. The CDR3 protein is CASSPGLGRGGSYNEQFF. CDR3 bases: TGTGCCAGCAGCCCTGGGCTTGGTAGGGGGGGCTCCTACAATGAGCAGTTCTTC.

The chain combines TRBV20-1 with TRBJ1-1; no clear D gene. Trimming removed 4 bases from V and 7 bases from J, with 7 bases in between. Germline V gene lookup returns CDR1 DFQATT and CDR2 SNEGSKA (reference sequence). The CDR3 totals 10 residues. The CDR3 nucleotides are TGCAGTGCTACCTGGGGTGAAGCTTTCTTT. It translates to CSATWGEAFF.

The genes are TRBV12-3 or TRBV12-4 and TRBJ2-7; D call uncertain. The V and J ends lost 3 bases and 3 bases respectively, with 12 bases between them. The CDR3 spans 14 residues. The CDR3 sequence: CASSFALVDYEQYF. As DNA, the CDR3 is TGTGCCAGCAGTTTCGCCCTGGTCGACTACGAGCAGTACTTC.

The chain carries TRBV4-1 and TRBJ2-3, with D possibly being TRBD2 (6 bases). V lost 2 bases, J lost 10 bases, and 19 bases lay in between. The CDR3 has 15 residues. Germline V gene lookup returns CDR1 MGHRA and CDR2 YSYEKL. DNA of the CDR3: TGCGCCAGCAGCCAAACACTAGCAACGGGGATATCGCAGTATTTT. It is translated as CASSQTLATGISQYF.

This clonotype was counted between two and nine times. The rearrangement joins TRBV6-1 to TRBJ2-1; maybe TRBD1 (5 bases). The CDR3 sequence is 15 residues long. Per the germline V gene, CDR1 is MNHNS and CDR2 is SASEGT. V dropped 2 bases and J dropped 0 bases, with 8 bases sitting between them. The CDR3 nucleotides read TGTGCCAGCAGTGAACTCAGGGCCTCCTACAATGAGCAGTTCTTC. Its translation: CASSELRASYNEQFF.

Only a few counts were recorded for this clonotype. J is TRBJ1-2 and V is TRBV27; D gene unclear. Germline values: CDR1 MNHEY, CDR2 SMNVEV (reference sequence). The CDR3 has 11 residues. Trimming cost V 8 bases and J 8 bases, with 12 bases left between them. CDR3 region: CASGEGHGYTF. CDR3 DNA: TGTGCCAGCGGGGAGGGTCACGGCTACACCTTC.

A few counts support this clonotype. This chain joins TRBV27 and TRBJ2-7; no clear D gene. Deletions cut 7 bases from V and 0 bases from J, with 13 bases between. Germline values: CDR1 MNHEY, CDR2 SMNVEV (reference sequence). This CDR3 is built from 14 residues. The DNA for the CDR3 is TGTGCCAGCAAGGGCCTCCCGGGCTCCTACGAGCAGTACTTC. Its translation: CASKGLPGSYEQYF.

This rearrangement joins TRBV19 to TRBJ2-3; D tentatively reads TRBD1 or TRBD2 (5 bases each). V was trimmed by 5 bases and J by 4 bases, leaving 10 bases between them. CDR1 and CDR2 (germline): LNHDA, SQIVND (reference sequence). CDR3 size: 13 residues. This CDR3 reads CASSVWGPDTQYF. CDR3 DNA sequence: TGTGCCAGTAGTGTGTGGGGACCAGATACGCAGTATTTT.